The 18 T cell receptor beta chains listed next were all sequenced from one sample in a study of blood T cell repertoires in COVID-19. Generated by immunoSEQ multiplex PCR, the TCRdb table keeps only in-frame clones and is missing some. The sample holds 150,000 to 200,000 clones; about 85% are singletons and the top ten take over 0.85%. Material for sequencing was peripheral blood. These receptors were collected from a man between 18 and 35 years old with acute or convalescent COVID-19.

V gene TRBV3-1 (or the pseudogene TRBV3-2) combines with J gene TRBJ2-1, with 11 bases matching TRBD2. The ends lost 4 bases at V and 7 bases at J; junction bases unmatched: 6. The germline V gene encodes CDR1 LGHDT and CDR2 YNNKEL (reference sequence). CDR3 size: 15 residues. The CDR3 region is CASSLGTSGLNEQFF. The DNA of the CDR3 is TGTGCCAGCAGCCTCGGGACTAGCGGCCTAAATGAGCAGTTCTTC.

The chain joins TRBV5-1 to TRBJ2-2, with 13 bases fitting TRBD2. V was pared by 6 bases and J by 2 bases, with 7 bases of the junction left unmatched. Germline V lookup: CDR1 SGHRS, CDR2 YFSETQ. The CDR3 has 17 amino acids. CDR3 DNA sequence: TGCGCCAGCACCCCTAGACTAGCGGGGGGTAACACCGGGGAGCTGTTTTTT. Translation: CASTPRLAGGNTGELFF.

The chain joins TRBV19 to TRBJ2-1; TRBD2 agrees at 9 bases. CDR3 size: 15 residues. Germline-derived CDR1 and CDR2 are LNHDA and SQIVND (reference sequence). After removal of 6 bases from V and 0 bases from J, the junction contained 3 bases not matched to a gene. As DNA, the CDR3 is TGTGCCAGTAGAAGCGGGGGGACCTCCTACAATGAGCAGTTCTTC. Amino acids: CASRSGGTSYNEQFF.

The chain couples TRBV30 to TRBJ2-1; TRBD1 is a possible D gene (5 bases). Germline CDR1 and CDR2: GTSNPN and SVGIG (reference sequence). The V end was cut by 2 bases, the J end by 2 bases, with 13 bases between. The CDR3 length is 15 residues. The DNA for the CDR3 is TGTGCCTGGAGTAGGGGTCACCGCACCTACAATGAGCAGTTCTTC. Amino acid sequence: CAWSRGHRTYNEQFF.

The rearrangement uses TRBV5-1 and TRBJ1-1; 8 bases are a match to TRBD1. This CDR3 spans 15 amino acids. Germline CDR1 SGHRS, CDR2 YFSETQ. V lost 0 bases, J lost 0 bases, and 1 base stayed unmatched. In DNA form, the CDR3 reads TGCGCCAGCAGCTTGGGGACAGGGATGAACACTGAAGCTTTCTTT. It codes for CASSLGTGMNTEAFF.

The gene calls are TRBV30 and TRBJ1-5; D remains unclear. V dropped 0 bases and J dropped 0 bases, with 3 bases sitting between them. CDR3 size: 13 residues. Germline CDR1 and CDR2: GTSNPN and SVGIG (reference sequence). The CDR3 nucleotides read TGTGCCTGGAGTGTGTATAGCAATCAGCCCCAGCATTTT. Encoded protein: CAWSVYSNQPQHF. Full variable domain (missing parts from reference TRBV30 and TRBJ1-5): SQTIHQWPATLVQPVGSPLSLECTVEGTSNPNLYWYRQAAGRGLQLLFYSVGIGQISSEVPQNLSASRPQDRQFILSSKKLLLSDSGFYLCAWSVYSNQPQHFGDGTRLSIL.

The CDR3: CASSDPSGSSYEQYV. The CDR3 DNA is TGTGCCAGTAGTGATCCTAGCGGGAGCTCCTACGAGCAGTACGTC. The chain couples TRBV19 to TRBJ2-7; 10 positions match TRBD2. Looked up from germline, CDR1 is LNHDA and CDR2 is SQIVND (reference sequence). The CDR3 runs to 15 residues. Unmatched junction bases numbered 4, after V lost 5 bases and J lost 0 bases.

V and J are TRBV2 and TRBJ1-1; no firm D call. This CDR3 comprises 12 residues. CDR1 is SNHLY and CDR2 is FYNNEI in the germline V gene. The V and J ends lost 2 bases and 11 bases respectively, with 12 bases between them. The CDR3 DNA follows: TGTGCCAGCAGTGAATTGCGGCAATCGGCTTTCTTT. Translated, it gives CASSELRQSAFF.

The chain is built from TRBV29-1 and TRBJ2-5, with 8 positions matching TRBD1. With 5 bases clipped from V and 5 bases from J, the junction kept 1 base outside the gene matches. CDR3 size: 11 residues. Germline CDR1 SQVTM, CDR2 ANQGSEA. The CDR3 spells CSVRQGETQYF. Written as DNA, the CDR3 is TGCAGCGTTCGACAGGGGGAGACCCAGTACTTC.

The CDR3 here is CASSWDRGDYEQYF. Here the CDR3 DNA reads TGCGCCAGCAGCTGGGACAGGGGGGACTACGAGCAGTACTTC. V and J are TRBV5-1 and TRBJ2-7, with 11 bases that match TRBD1. V lost 3 bases, J lost 3 bases, and 2 bases stayed unmatched. Germline loops: CDR1 SGHRS, CDR2 YFSETQ. This CDR3 has 14 amino acids.

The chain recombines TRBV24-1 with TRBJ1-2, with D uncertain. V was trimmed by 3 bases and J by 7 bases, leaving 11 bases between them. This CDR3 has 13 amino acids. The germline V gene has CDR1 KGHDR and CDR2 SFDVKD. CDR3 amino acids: CATSDPWGGGYTF. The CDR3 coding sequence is TGTGCCACCAGTGATCCGTGGGGAGGTGGCTACACCTTC.

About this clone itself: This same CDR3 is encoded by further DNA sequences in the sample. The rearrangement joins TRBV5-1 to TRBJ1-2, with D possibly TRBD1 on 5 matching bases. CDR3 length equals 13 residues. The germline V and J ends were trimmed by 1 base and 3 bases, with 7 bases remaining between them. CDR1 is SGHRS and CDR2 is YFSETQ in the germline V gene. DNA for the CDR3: TGCGCCAGCAGCTTGCAGGGTGACTATGGCTACACCTTC. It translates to CASSLQGDYGYTF. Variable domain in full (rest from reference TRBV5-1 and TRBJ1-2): KAGVTQTPRYLIKTRGQQVTLSCSPISGHRSVSWYQQTPGQGLQFLFEYFSETQRNKGNFPGRFSGRQFSNSRSEMNVSTLELGDSALYLCASSLQGDYGYTFGSGTRLTVV.

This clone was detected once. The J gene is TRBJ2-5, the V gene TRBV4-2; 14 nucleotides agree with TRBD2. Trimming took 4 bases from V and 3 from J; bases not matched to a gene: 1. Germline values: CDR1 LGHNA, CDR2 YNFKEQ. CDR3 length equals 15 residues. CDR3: CASSPGLAGEETQYF. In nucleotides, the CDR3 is TGTGCCAGCAGCCCGGGACTAGCGGGGGAAGAGACCCAGTACTTC.

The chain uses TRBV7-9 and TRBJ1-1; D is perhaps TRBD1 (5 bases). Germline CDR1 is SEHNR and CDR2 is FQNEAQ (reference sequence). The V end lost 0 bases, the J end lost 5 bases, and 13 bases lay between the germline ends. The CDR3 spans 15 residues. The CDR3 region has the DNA TGTGCCAGCAGCTTAGCCGGTGGTGGGGGGACTGAAGCTTTCTTT. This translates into CASSLAGGGGTEAFF.

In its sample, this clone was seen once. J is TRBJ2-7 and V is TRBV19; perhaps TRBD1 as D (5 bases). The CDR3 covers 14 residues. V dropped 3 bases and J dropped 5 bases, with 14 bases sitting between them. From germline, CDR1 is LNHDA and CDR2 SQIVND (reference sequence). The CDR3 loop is CASSIRQGPNEQYF. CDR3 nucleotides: TGTGCCAGTAGTATTAGGCAGGGCCCGAACGAGCAGTACTTC.

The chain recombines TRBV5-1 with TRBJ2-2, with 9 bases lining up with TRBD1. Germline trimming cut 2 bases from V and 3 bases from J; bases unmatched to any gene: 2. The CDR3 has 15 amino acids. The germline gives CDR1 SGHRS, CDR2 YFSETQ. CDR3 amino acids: CASSFTGGDTGELFF. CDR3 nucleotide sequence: TGCGCCAGCAGCTTTACAGGGGGCGACACCGGGGAGCTGTTTTTT. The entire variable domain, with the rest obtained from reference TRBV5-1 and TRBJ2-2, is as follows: KAGVTQTPRYLIKTRGQQVTLSCSPISGHRSVSWYQQTPGQGLQFLFEYFSETQRNKGNFPGRFSGRQFSNSRSEMNVSTLELGDSALYLCASSFTGGDTGELFFGEGSRLTVL.

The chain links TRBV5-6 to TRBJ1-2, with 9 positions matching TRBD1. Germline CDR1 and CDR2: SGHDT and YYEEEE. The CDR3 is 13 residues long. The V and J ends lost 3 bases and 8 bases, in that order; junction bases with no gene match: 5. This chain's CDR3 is CASSWDRVSGYTF. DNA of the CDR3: TGTGCCAGCAGCTGGGACAGGGTTTCCGGCTACACCTTC.

CDR3 amino acids: CASSVSIDRDRDKGANYGYTF. DNA for the CDR3: TGTGCCAGCAGCGTTAGTATAGATCGGGACAGGGATAAAGGGGCTAACTATGGCTACACCTTC. V usage is TRBV9 and J usage is TRBJ1-2; TRBD1 aligns across 9 bases. The V gene end was trimmed by 2 bases and the J gene end by 0 bases; junction bases not matched to a gene: 20. Looked up from germline, CDR1 is SGDLS and CDR2 is YYNGEE. This CDR3 spans 21 amino acids. The entire variable domain, with the rest obtained from reference TRBV9 and TRBJ1-2, is as follows: DSGVTQTPKHLITATGQRVTLRCSPRSGDLSVYWYQQSLDQGLQFLIQYYNGEERAKGNILERFSAQQFPDLHSELNLSSLELGDSALYFCASSVSIDRDRDKGANYGYTFGSGTRLTVV.